These 28 T cell receptor beta chains came from one sample sequenced in a study of cytomegalovirus exposure and HLA in healthy donors. PCR was performed using 60 Vbeta and 13 Jbeta primers. Assay: immunoSEQ multiplex PCR; the TCRdb copy retains only in-frame clones and omits some. The data show roughly 99,000 clones, with 82% seen just once and 2.7% held by the top ten. Input material: PBMCs. The origin of the receptors is a man younger than 40 in good health and CMV-seropositive.

The J gene is TRBJ2-6, the V gene TRBV9, with 7 bases matching TRBD2. CDR1 and CDR2 (germline): SGDLS, YYNGEE. V was clipped by 0 bases and J by 2 bases; unmatched bases: 5. This CDR3 contains 17 residues. CDR3 coding DNA: TGTGCCAGCAGCGTAGCGAGCGGGGTCGCTGGGGCCAACGTCCTGACTTTC. Residues: CASSVASGVAGANVLTF.

V and J are TRBV29-1 and TRBJ1-2, with TRBD1 as a possible D gene (5 bases). CDR3 length: 12 residues. CDR1 and CDR2 (germline): SQVTM, ANQGSEA. V was cut by 5 bases and J by 5 bases, with 12 bases left in between. CDR3 protein: CSVQGSGYGYTF. CDR3 nucleotide sequence: TGCAGCGTTCAGGGAAGTGGATATGGCTACACCTTC.

The chain couples TRBV23-1 to TRBJ2-7, with 7 nucleotides matching TRBD1. TRBV23-1 is treated as an ORF (open reading frame) with a function not yet certain. The CDR3 sequence is 14 residues long. J gave up 0 bases and V 3 bases, and 2 bases lay outside the gene matches. CDR3: CASSHRDSSYEQYF. For the CDR3, the DNA is TGCGCCAGCAGTCACCGGGACAGCTCCTACGAGCAGTACTTC.

Comment on this clone: The junction differs from germline at one of its ends, possibly a read error. The rearrangement joins TRBV25-1 to TRBJ2-6; D possibly corresponds to TRBD1 (5 bases). This CDR3 comprises 13 residues. Per the germline V gene, CDR1 is MGHDK and CDR2 is SYGVNS. The CDR3 sequence is CASRAYGANGLTF. Written as DNA, the CDR3 is TGTGCCAGCAGGGCATATGGGGCCAACGGCCTGACTTTC. Full variable domain (outside the CDR3, taken from reference TRBV25-1 and TRBJ2-6): EADIYQTPRYLVIGTGKKITLECSQTMGHDKMYWYQQDPGMELHLIHYSYGVNSTEKGDLSSESTVSRIRTEHFPLTLESARPSHTSQYLCASRAYGANGLTFGAGSRLTVL.

The chain couples TRBV27 to TRBJ2-7; tentatively, D is TRBD1 (5 bases). CDR1 MNHEY and CDR2 SMNVEV come from the germline V gene (reference sequence). This CDR3 is built from 13 residues. V lost 6 bases to trimming and J lost 6 bases, with 15 bases between them. This CDR3 is CASRIGPDTEQYF. The CDR3 bases are TGTGCCAGCAGGATTGGGCCGGACACCGAGCAGTACTTC.

V and J are TRBV5-4 and TRBJ2-5, with a tentative D call TRBD1 (6 bases). V was trimmed by 3 bases and J by 9 bases, leaving 18 bases between them. CDR1 and CDR2 (germline): SGHNT, YYREEE (reference sequence). This CDR3 is 14 amino acids long. The CDR3 loop reads CASSSWTVKKAQYF. The CDR3 DNA is TGTGCCAGCAGCTCGTGGACAGTAAAGAAGGCCCAGTACTTC.

The V gene is TRBV6-4, the J gene TRBJ1-5, with TRBD1 identical over 9 bases. The V and J ends lost 6 bases and 3 bases, in that order; junction bases with no gene match: 6. The CDR3 spans 15 residues. Per germline, CDR1 MRHNA and CDR2 SNTAGT. CDR3 DNA: TGTGCCAGCAGAACAGGGGGCGGGAACAATCAGCCCCAGCATTTT. It encodes CASRTGGGNNQPQHF.

Comments on this clone: A junction boundary mismatches the germline segment, possibly from a read error. The genes are TRBV7-9 and TRBJ1-1; no clear D gene. The CDR3 has 12 residues. Looked up from germline, CDR1 is SEHNR and CDR2 is FQNEAQ (reference sequence). CDR3 region: CSSSPSAGEAFF. The CDR3 DNA reads TGTTCCAGCAGCCCCTCGGCGGGGGAAGCTTTCTTT.

The chain uses TRBV6-1 and TRBJ2-3, with D tentatively TRBD1 (6 bases). V was trimmed by 6 bases and J by 2 bases, leaving 15 bases between them. Germline V gene sequence: CDR1 MNHNS, CDR2 SASEGT. The CDR3 runs to 15 residues. CDR3 loop: CASSQPGHNTDTQYF. Here the CDR3 DNA reads TGTGCCAGCAGCCAACCGGGACACAACACAGATACGCAGTATTTT.

The count of this clone is one. This rearrangement joins TRBV19 to TRBJ1-2; TRBD1 matches 8 bases. V was clipped by 9 bases and J by 3 bases; unmatched bases: 6. The length of the CDR3 is 13 residues. Looked up from germline, CDR1 is LNHDA and CDR2 is SQIVND (reference sequence). CDR3 loop: CASRDRRDYGYTF. The CDR3 DNA is TGTGCCAGCAGGGACAGGAGGGACTATGGCTACACCTTC.

Only a few counts were recorded for this clone. The genes are TRBV7-3 and TRBJ1-1; 8 bases match TRBD1. The CDR3 runs to 15 residues. The ends lost 6 bases at V and 1 base at J; junction bases unmatched: 7. The germline V gene encodes CDR1 SGHTA and CDR2 FQGTGA. CDR3 nucleotide sequence: TGTGCCAGCAGAACTACCGGGACAGGGAACACTGAAGCTTTCTTT. Protein sequence: CASRTTGTGNTEAFF.

The rearrangement links TRBV18 to TRBJ2-6; D not resolved. Trimming removed 0 bases at V and 0 bases at J, with 9 bases between. This CDR3 has 17 amino acids. Germline lookup yields CDR1 KGHSH and CDR2 LQKENI. The CDR3 DNA reads as TGTGCCAGCTCACCACCGGCCCGCCCCTCTGGGGCCAACGTCCTGACTTTC. Translating gives CASSPPARPSGANVLTF.

The chain links TRBV6-1 to TRBJ1-3; D remains ambiguous. V was shortened by 11 bases and J by 0 bases, with 17 bases between the two germline ends. Germline CDR1 reads MNHNS; CDR2 reads SASEGT. There are 15 residues in the CDR3. In nucleotides, the CDR3 is TGTGCCGGGAGCTTATCAGGCATCTCTGGAAACACCATATATTTT. Protein product: CAGSLSGISGNTIYF.

The chain uses TRBV4-1 and TRBJ1-4; D gene uncertain. V was cut by 0 bases and J by 0 bases, with 11 bases left in between. The CDR3 loop spans 17 amino acids. Per germline, CDR1 MGHRA and CDR2 YSYEKL. Written as DNA, the CDR3 is TGCGCCAGCAGCCAAGATACGGACTCCTCAACTAATGAAAAACTGTTTTTT. Encoded protein: CASSQDTDSSTNEKLFF.

The chain carries TRBV5-1 and TRBJ1-3; TRBD1 aligns across 8 bases. This CDR3 contains 12 residues. Germline-derived CDR1 and CDR2 are SGHRS and YFSETQ. V gave up 4 bases and J gave up 8 bases; unmatched junction bases: 2. CDR3 in amino acids: CASSTTGDTIYF. In nucleotides, the CDR3 is TGCGCCAGCAGCACGACAGGGGACACCATATATTTT.

Remarks on this clone: The sample contains more than one DNA sequence encoding this CDR3. V usage is TRBV2 and J usage is TRBJ1-5, with TRBD1 as a possible D gene (5 bases). This CDR3 has 14 residues. Per the germline V gene, CDR1 is SNHLY and CDR2 is FYNNEI. V was shortened by 2 bases and J by 0 bases, with 5 bases between the two germline ends. CDR3 DNA sequence: TGTGCCAGCAGTGAACAGGGTAGCAATCAGCCCCAGCATTTT. This translates into CASSEQGSNQPQHF.

V gene TRBV5-6 combines with J gene TRBJ1-3, with D possibly matching TRBD1 (5 bases). CDR1 SGHDT and CDR2 YYEEEE come from the germline V gene. V was cut by 1 base and J by 0 bases, with 8 bases left in between. This CDR3 is built from 15 residues. The CDR3 DNA follows: TGTGCCAGCAGCTTGCGGGGGAACTCTGGAAACACCATATATTTT. This encodes CASSLRGNSGNTIYF.

This rearrangement joins TRBV5-6 to TRBJ2-3; D is perhaps TRBD2 (6 bases). Trimming stripped 4 bases from V and 1 base from J, with 25 bases between. There are 19 residues in the CDR3. Germline V lookup: CDR1 SGHDT, CDR2 YYEEEE. The CDR3 DNA follows: TGTGCCAGCAGCAAAATGCGTGGCGGGGTGGGTTTAGGCACAGATACGCAGTATTTT. Its protein product is CASSKMRGGVGLGTDTQYF.

The chain is built from TRBV6-1 and TRBJ2-3, with D unclear. This CDR3 has 15 residues. Germline CDR1 and CDR2: MNHNS and SASEGT. The V gene lost 2 bases and the J gene lost 5 bases, with 14 bases spanning the gap. The CDR3 DNA reads as TGTGCCAGCAGTGAAAACGTGACTCCGGGAGATACGCAGTATTTT. Translating it yields CASSENVTPGDTQYF.

In this sample, this clone turned up a few times. The CDR3 sequence: CASSEGQGSRLSQPQHF. The CDR3 DNA follows: TGTGCCAGCAGTGAGGGACAGGGGAGTAGGCTAAGTCAGCCCCAGCATTTT. The V gene is TRBV25-1, the J gene TRBJ1-5; 10 nucleotides match TRBD1. V shed 3 bases and J 6 bases; nucleotides not matched to a gene: 11. This CDR3 comprises 17 residues. Germline V gene sequence: CDR1 MGHDK, CDR2 SYGVNS. Together with reference TRBV25-1 and TRBJ1-5, the CDR3 gives the full variable domain: EADIYQTPRYLVIGTGKKITLECSQTMGHDKMYWYQQDPGMELHLIHYSYGVNSTEKGDLSSESTVSRIRTEHFPLTLESARPSHTSQYLCASSEGQGSRLSQPQHFGDGTRLSIL.

The rearrangement links TRBV6-6 to TRBJ1-5; 11 positions agree with TRBD1. The CDR3 spans 16 residues. The germline V gene has CDR1 MNHNY and CDR2 SVGAGI (reference sequence). The junction had 11 bases not matched to a gene; V was cut back by 6 bases and J by 7 bases. CDR3 nucleotide sequence: TGTGCCAGCAGGGACTTCTCGGGACAGGGGGGACAGCCCCAGCATTTT. It specifies CASRDFSGQGGQPQHF.

The chain has TRBV29-1 and TRBJ2-2; D is ambiguous. V gave up 3 bases and J gave up 7 bases, with 6 bases separating them. Germline V gives CDR1 SQVTM, CDR2 ANQGSEA. The CDR3 loop spans 11 amino acids. CDR3 in amino acids: CSVDFRGELFF. CDR3 DNA: TGCAGCGTTGATTTCCGCGGGGAGCTGTTTTTT.

This rearrangement joins TRBV10-1 to TRBJ1-2; D unclear. CDR3 length equals 13 residues. V shed 3 bases and J shed 8 bases, with 13 bases lying between them. The V gene's germline CDR1 is WNHNN and CDR2 SYGVQD (reference sequence). DNA for the CDR3: TGCGCCAGCAGTGACCCCCCCAGCGGCGGCTACACCTTC. It translates to CASSDPPSGGYTF.

V usage is TRBV6-5 and J usage is TRBJ2-4; tentatively, D is TRBD1 (5 bases). The germline gives CDR1 MNHEY, CDR2 SVGAGI. This CDR3 comprises 13 residues. The V end was cut by 6 bases, the J end by 12 bases, with 18 bases between. Written as DNA, the CDR3 is TGTGCCAGCAGCCCCGACCCAAACGACAGTCAGTACTTC. Translated: CASSPDPNDSQYF.

The CDR3 nucleotides read TGTGCCAGCAGCGCCCCTCTGCCAGCGGGGGGCTCCTACGAGCAGTACTTC. Protein sequence: CASSAPLPAGGSYEQYF. The rearrangement joins TRBV7-9 to TRBJ2-7; 9 bases are shared with TRBD2. V dropped 5 bases and J dropped 0; count of bases not matched to a gene: 11. CDR1 and CDR2 (germline): SEHNR, FQNEAQ (reference sequence). The CDR3 is made up of 17 amino acids.

This clone was counted a single time. V is TRBV18 and J is TRBJ2-1; tentative D call: TRBD1 (5 bases). Deletions cut 6 bases from V and 8 bases from J, with 17 bases between. Germline values: CDR1 KGHSH, CDR2 LQKENI. This CDR3 is 14 amino acids long. CDR3 amino acids: CASSPPTAPDEQFF. The CDR3 bases are TGTGCCAGCTCCCCGCCGACAGCCCCGGATGAGCAGTTCTTC.

V and J are TRBV18 and TRBJ1-4; 8 bases map to TRBD1. V trimming: 4 bases; J trimming: 7 bases; junction bases outside the gene matches: 5. CDR3 length: 14 amino acids. CDR1 is KGHSH and CDR2 is LQKENI in the germline V gene. In nucleotides, the CDR3 is TGTGCCAGCTCACTCGGACAGGGAGGTGAAAAACTGTTTTTT. Translating gives CASSLGQGGEKLFF.

The chain has TRBV6-4 and TRBJ2-7; 7 positions agree with TRBD1. J lost 5 bases, V lost 0 bases, and 4 bases had no gene match. The CDR3 contains 14 residues. CDR1 and CDR2 (germline): MRHNA, SNTAGT. The chain's CDR3 is CASSDSTGSDEQYF. The DNA of the CDR3 is TGTGCCAGCAGTGACTCGACAGGGAGTGACGAGCAGTACTTC.